Presented here are 15 T cell receptor beta chains from one specimen sequenced in a study of monozygotic twins with inflammatory bowel disease. TCRdb reprocessed the 5' RACE reads, keeping one entry per CDR3 protein, no DNA. This table lists fewer than 200,000 distinct CDR3 sequences. Sequenced input: blood. The source of these receptors is a human donor with ulcerative colitis or Crohn's disease, or a healthy co-twin of an affected twin (not recorded which).

The rearrangement joins TRBV4-2 to TRBJ2-5; TCRdb proposes TRBD1, but this gene call is untestable without DNA. Germline-derived CDR1 and CDR2 are LGHNA and YNFKEQ. This CDR3 has 16 amino acids. CDR3 sequence: CASSQDGGSGEETQYF.

V usage is TRBV12-3 or TRBV12-4 and J usage is TRBJ1-2; TCRdb selects TRBD1, and the lack of DNA leaves this call unchecked. This CDR3 comprises 14 residues. CDR3 residues: CASSLRQGGYGYTF.

The rearrangement joins TRBV4-2 to TRBJ2-7; TCRdb's D gene call, TRBD2, goes unchecked for lack of DNA. Germline V lookup: CDR1 LGHNA, CDR2 YNFKEQ. This CDR3 comprises 16 residues. The CDR3 sequence: CASSQGTSGSIYEQYF.

The chain carries TRBV7-2 and TRBJ2-2. Germline V CDR1 and CDR2: SGHTA, FQGNSA. The CDR3 spans 14 residues. This CDR3 is CASSNFPNTGELFF.

The chain is built from TRBV3-1 and TRBJ2-1; the TRBD1 assignment by TCRdb is unverifiable without DNA. The CDR3 has 15 residues. Germline CDR1 and CDR2: LGHDT and YNNKEL (reference sequence). This chain's CDR3 is CASSLPGTVDNEQFF.

CDR3 sequence: CASSLSGIQETQYF. The chain couples TRBV7-2 to TRBJ2-5; TCRdb's assignment of TRBD1 cannot be checked, as there is no DNA. This CDR3 is built from 14 residues. Germline V gives CDR1 SGHTA, CDR2 FQGNSA.

The rearrangement uses TRBV4-3 and TRBJ1-4. This CDR3 has 15 residues. CDR1 and CDR2 (germline): LGHNA, YSLEER. CDR3 amino acids: CASSLQGGQLEKLFF.

V is TRBV2 and J is TRBJ1-2. The CDR3 is 13 residues long. The V gene's germline CDR1 is SNHLY and CDR2 FYNNEI. The chain's CDR3 is CASSEETHYGYTF.

This sequence joins TRBV6-4 and TRBJ2-6; the D call from TCRdb, TRBD1, cannot be confirmed without DNA. The CDR3 covers 15 residues. Per germline, CDR1 MRHNA and CDR2 SNTAGT. The CDR3 spells CASSDSGGSTNVLTF.

The chain has TRBV19 and TRBJ2-2; TCRdb outputs TRBD2, but without DNA this stays unchecked. The CDR3 has 15 amino acids. Looked up from germline, CDR1 is LNHDA and CDR2 is SQIVND (reference sequence). The CDR3 loop is CASSIPSGSSGELFF.

This chain connects TRBV12-3 or TRBV12-4 to TRBJ1-2. The CDR3 extends over 13 amino acids. CDR3 amino acids: CASSLLDSNGYTF.

This chain uses TRBV5-6 with TRBJ1-3; as DNA is missing, the TRBD1 call by TCRdb cannot be tested. Germline V gives CDR1 SGHDT, CDR2 YYEEEE. There are 15 residues in the CDR3. CDR3 sequence reads: CASSLKGTPGNTIYF.

V and J are TRBV29-1 and TRBJ1-2; TCRdb names TRBD1, which stays unverified in the absence of DNA. There are 12 residues in the CDR3. Germline V gene lookup returns CDR1 SQVTM and CDR2 ANQGSEA. The CDR3 here is CRVASGVDGYTF. The full variable domain, rest sourced from reference TRBV29-1 and TRBJ1-2, is SAVISQKPSRDICQRGTSLTIQCQVDSQVTMMFWYRQQPGQSLTLIATANQGSEATYESGFVIDKFPISRPNLTFSTLTVSNMSPEDSSIYLCRVASGVDGYTFGSGTRLTVV.

The CDR3 here is CASSSGVSGELFF. The V call is TRBV5-1, the J call TRBJ2-2. The germline gives CDR1 SGHRS, CDR2 YFSETQ. CDR3 size: 13 residues.

This chain links TRBV24-1 with TRBJ1-1. CDR1 KGHDR and CDR2 SFDVKD come from the germline V gene. This CDR3 region has 14 residues. The CDR3 loop is CATSDREGNTEAFF.